The T cell receptor beta chain under discussion was sequenced for a study of a mutant IDH1 vaccine in newly diagnosed glioma. Study-level background: Patients under treatment included about 60% males and about 40% females and had a mean age of around 40 years. Standard pretreatment was either radiotherapy, temozolomide, or, for most, radiochemotherapy with temozolomide.

About this clone: What it binds is not known.

Study results and limitations: Seemingly, pseudoprogression had no relation to changes in the top peripheral T cell clonotypes.

Method: immunoSEQ multiplex PCR; TCRdb's copy keeps in-frame clones and lacks some. Of about 94,000 clones in the sample, over 85% were seen once. The V end lost 3 bases, the J end lost 5 bases, and 5 bases lay between the germline ends. Germline lookup yields CDR1 KGHSH and CDR2 LQKENI. This CDR3 is 11 amino acids long. As to time point: week 47, end of study. The content of each vaccine dose was 300 ug of mutant IDH1 20-mer peptide, and topical imiquimod accompanied it. All eight of the vaccinations patients received fell in weeks 1, 3, 5, 7, 11, 15, 19 and 23. Sample: PBMCs, taken from a glioma patient whose treatment included an IDH1 peptide vaccine. The clonotype originates from a woman aged 45-60 years with glioma. This chain uses TRBV18 with TRBJ2-7; no reliable D call. The CDR3 sequence: CASSPQDEQYF. DNA for the CDR3: TGTGCCAGCTCACCTCAAGACGAGCAGTACTTC. The full variable domain, in which reference TRBV18 and TRBJ2-7 provide the parts outside the CDR3, is NAGVMQNPRHLVRRRGQEARLRCSPMKGHSHVYWYRQLPEEGLKFMVYLQKENIIDESGMPKERFSAEFPKEGPSILRIQQVVRGDSAAYFCASSPQDEQYFGPGTRLTVT.